This TCR beta chain comes out of a study of beta chain features in type 1 diabetes. At the level of the study: The samples had roughly 110,000,000 sorted cells examined in all.

cDNA synthesis used the whole RNA isolate, giving expressed TCRB sequences. Assay: immunoSEQ multiplex PCR; the TCRdb copy retains only in-frame clones and omits some. The table includes 900,000 or so clones, roughly 15% detected once. On average, the one heparinised blood draw given by each donor was approximately 0.12 L. Germline assignment: CDR1 MGHRA and CDR2 YSYEKL. The length of the CDR3 is 18 residues. The V end was cut by 0 bases, the J end by 2 bases, with 18 bases between. The chain recombines TRBV4-1 with TRBJ2-3; D possibly corresponds to TRBD1 (7 bases). Material: naive CD4+ T cells from blood. The sequence came from a young woman in good health. The CDR3 sequence is CASSQDMWQGGNTDTQYF. In DNA form, the CDR3 reads TGCGCCAGCAGCCAAGATATGTGGCAGGGGGGCAACACAGATACGCAGTATTTT.